These 25 T cell receptor beta chains were sequenced from one sample in a study of response to subunit inactivated influenza vaccine. TCRdb passed the RT-PCR reads through MiXCR, listing each CDR3 protein once. The profile shows about 540,000 distinct CDR3 sequences, around 15% of them singletons. Sequenced here: PBMCs from blood, sampled 11 to 12 days after vaccination. The receptor source for this set is a man aged 50 to 60 who received an inactivated influenza vaccine.

This clonotype was counted a few times. The V and J genes are TRBV5-1 and TRBJ2-5; 9 nucleotides line up with TRBD2. The CDR3 has 15 residues. J lost 4 bases, V lost 4 bases, and 8 bases had no gene match. The germline V gene encodes CDR1 SGHRS and CDR2 YFSETQ. The CDR3 region is CASSPIAGEVETQYF. The DNA of the CDR3 is TGCGCCAGCAGCCCAATAGCGGGAGAGGTAGAGACCCAGTACTTC.

The sample holds a few counts of this clonotype. This chain uses TRBV9 with TRBJ2-3; 7 positions agree with TRBD1. V was pared by 4 bases and J by 2 bases, with 7 bases of the junction left unmatched. CDR1 and CDR2 (germline): SGDLS, YYNGEE. The CDR3 sequence is 15 residues long. The CDR3 reads CASSPWTGPTDTQYF. In DNA, the CDR3 is TGTGCCAGCAGCCCGTGGACAGGTCCCACAGATACGCAGTATTTT. The variable domain in full, with the rest retrieved from reference TRBV9 and TRBJ2-3, is DSGVTQTPKHLITATGQRVTLRCSPRSGDLSVYWYQQSLDQGLQFLIQYYNGEERAKGNILERFSAQQFPDLHSELNLSSLELGDSALYFCASSPWTGPTDTQYFGPGTRLTVL.

The chain carries TRBV12-3 or TRBV12-4 and TRBJ2-1, with 7 bases fitting TRBD2. The V and J ends lost 8 bases and 8 bases, in that order; junction bases with no gene match: 15. This CDR3 comprises 15 residues. As DNA, the CDR3 is TGTGCCAGCCGAGGCTGGGCGGGAGTCGTGGATGAGCAGTTCTTC. Residues: CASRGWAGVVDEQFF.

The chain recombines TRBV4-1 with TRBJ2-7, with 11 positions matching TRBD1. This CDR3 has 17 residues. Per germline, CDR1 MGHRA and CDR2 YSYEKL. Unmatched junction bases numbered 10, after V lost 3 bases and J lost 3 bases. The CDR3 region is CASSQLILGTGGYEQYF. CDR3 nucleotide sequence: TGCGCCAGCAGCCAGCTTATTCTCGGGACAGGGGGCTACGAGCAGTACTTC.

This chain uses TRBV11-2 with TRBJ2-3; 11 bases align to TRBD1. With V trimmed by 5 bases and J by 14 bases, 6 bases remained unmatched. The CDR3 loop spans 12 amino acids. CDR1 SGHAT and CDR2 FQNNGV come from the germline V gene. The CDR3: CASSEDRGLVYF. DNA of the CDR3: TGTGCCAGCAGCGAGGACAGGGGGCTGGTGTATTTT.

This clonotype was picked up a small number of times. The J gene is TRBJ2-1, the V gene TRBV5-1, with 7 bases lining up with TRBD1. Germline trimming cut 4 bases from V and 4 bases from J; bases unmatched to any gene: 11. The CDR3 contains 16 residues. The germline gives CDR1 SGHRS, CDR2 YFSETQ. The CDR3: CASSPGDRDGYNEQFF. The CDR3 bases are TGCGCCAGCAGCCCAGGCGACAGGGACGGATACAATGAGCAGTTCTTC.

Here the CDR3 DNA reads TGTGCCTGGAGTGCTAACTTGTGGGGGCGATCCTACGAGCAGTACTTC. Residues: CAWSANLWGRSYEQYF. The V gene is TRBV30, the J gene TRBJ2-7, with TRBD1 as a possible D gene (6 bases). Germline CDR1 reads GTSNPN; CDR2 reads SVGIG (reference sequence). The V end was cut by 1 base, the J end by 1 base, with 17 bases between. The CDR3 runs to 16 residues.

The chain combines TRBV30 with TRBJ1-1, with D possibly TRBD1 on 5 matching bases. The germline gives CDR1 GTSNPN, CDR2 SVGIG (reference sequence). This CDR3 contains 13 residues. V was shortened by 6 bases and J by 0 bases, with 11 bases between the two germline ends. The CDR3 protein is CACRTYLNTEAFF. Here the CDR3 DNA reads TGTGCCTGCCGGACATATTTGAACACTGAAGCTTTCTTT.

V and J are TRBV20-1 and TRBJ2-7, with TRBD1 identical over 8 bases. This CDR3 comprises 16 residues. Trimming removed 0 bases from V and 5 bases from J; junction bases left unmatched: 12. The V gene's germline CDR1 is DFQATT and CDR2 SNEGSKA (reference sequence). The DNA of the CDR3 is TGCAGTGCTAGAGATCTAAAACAGGGGGTGTGGAACGAGCAGTACTTC. Its protein product is CSARDLKQGVWNEQYF.

The rearrangement uses TRBV12-3 or TRBV12-4 and TRBJ2-7; perhaps D is TRBD1 or TRBD2 (7 bases each). V shed 3 bases and J shed 7 bases, with 13 bases lying between them. The CDR3 runs 13 residues. The CDR3 DNA reads TGTGCCAGCAGTTTCGGGACAGCGGGGGAGCAGTACTTC. As protein: CASSFGTAGEQYF.

This clonotype has a handful of counts. This sequence joins TRBV6-5 and TRBJ1-2, with 7 positions matching TRBD1. Trimming took 4 bases from V and 3 from J; bases not matched to a gene: 11. The CDR3 runs to 16 residues. CDR1 and CDR2 from the germline V gene are MNHEY and SVGAGI. CDR3 DNA sequence: TGTGCCAGCAGTTGGGACAGAGGAGGGAAGGACTATGGCTACACCTTC. Its protein product is CASSWDRGGKDYGYTF.

The chain is built from TRBV5-1 and TRBJ2-7; 8 bases are a match to TRBD1. Trimming removed 4 bases from V and 7 bases from J; junction bases left unmatched: 10. Germline V gives CDR1 SGHRS, CDR2 YFSETQ. The CDR3 consists of 14 residues. CDR3 residues: CASSERQGMGEQYF. In DNA, the CDR3 is TGCGCCAGCAGCGAGAGACAGGGGATGGGAGAGCAGTACTTC.

The table lists this clonotype with many counts. Sequence at one end of the junction differs from germline and may be a read error. J is TRBJ1-1 and V is TRBV5-1, with 7 bases fitting TRBD1. Germline values: CDR1 SGHRS, CDR2 YFSETQ. This CDR3 is built from 10 residues. CDR3 nucleotide sequence: TGCGCCAGCAGCCGGGACAGTTTCCCCTTT. Protein product: CASSRDSFPF.

V usage is TRBV3-1 and J usage is TRBJ2-3; D not resolved. V dropped 4 bases and J dropped 0 bases, with 8 bases sitting between them. The CDR3 has 14 amino acids. Germline V gene data show CDR1 as LGHDT and CDR2 as YNNKEL (reference sequence). As DNA, the CDR3 is TGTGCCAGCAGCCCCGAGCTGAGCACAGATACGCAGTATTTT. It specifies CASSPELSTDTQYF.

This clonotype has just a few counts. The chain is built from TRBV14 and TRBJ2-2; D is unclear. Germline V gene sequence: CDR1 SGHDN, CDR2 FVKESK. This CDR3 has 15 amino acids. With 0 bases removed from V and 6 bases from J, the gap between germline ends came to 11 bases. For the CDR3, the DNA is TGTGCCAGCAGCCAAGATCTAAGGGATTCCGGGGAGCTGTTTTTT. Its translation is CASSQDLRDSGELFF.

This chain uses TRBV16 with TRBJ2-1; possible D gene TRBD1, 7 bases. V dropped 3 bases and J dropped 9 bases, with 12 bases sitting between them. Germline V gene sequence: CDR1 KGHSY, CDR2 FQNENV. The CDR3 runs to 13 residues. The CDR3, as DNA: TGTGCCAGCAGCCACAGGGGGGCCGGTGAGCAGTTCTTC. It yields the protein CASSHRGAGEQFF.

This sequence joins TRBV6-2 or TRBV6-3 and TRBJ1-6, with 8 bases fitting TRBD1. The germline V gene has CDR1 MNHEY and CDR2 SVGEGT. The V segment lost 6 bases and the J segment 12 bases; nucleotides outside the gene matches: 13. The CDR3 totals 15 residues. CDR3 DNA: TGTGCCAGCAGCCCTATTTCGACAGGGGTCCGACCCCTCCACTTT. Its protein product is CASSPISTGVRPLHF.

This clonotype has at least ten counts. The V gene is TRBV7-2, the J gene TRBJ2-2; no clear D. V lost 1 base to trimming and J lost 5 bases, with 5 bases between them. Germline V gene lookup returns CDR1 SGHTA and CDR2 FQGNSA. The CDR3 is made up of 13 amino acids. The CDR3, as DNA: TGTGCCAGCAGCTTAGTGGAAACCGGGGAGCTGTTTTTT. This translates into CASSLVETGELFF.

This clonotype was counted at least ten times. The gene calls are TRBV5-1 and TRBJ2-2, with 7 positions matching TRBD1. CDR1 and CDR2 (germline): SGHRS, YFSETQ. CDR3 length: 16 amino acids. Trimming at V came to 1 base and at J to 4 bases, leaving 7 bases not matched to a gene. The CDR3 here is CASSLTTGAATGELFF. The CDR3 coding sequence is TGCGCCAGCAGCTTGACCACAGGGGCCGCCACCGGGGAGCTGTTTTTT. Full variable domain (outside the CDR3, taken from reference TRBV5-1 and TRBJ2-2): KAGVTQTPRYLIKTRGQQVTLSCSPISGHRSVSWYQQTPGQGLQFLFEYFSETQRNKGNFPGRFSGRQFSNSRSEMNVSTLELGDSALYLCASSLTTGAATGELFFGEGSRLTVL.

About this clonotype itself: The limits of the CDR3 on the DNA are not certain, so only TCRdb's listed CDR3 is given. The chain has TRBV3-1 and TRBJ1-1; TRBD1, the table's D call, was not compared with the DNA. A total of 14 residues make up the CDR3, ends included. Per germline, CDR1 LGHDT and CDR2 YNNKEL (reference sequence). CDR3 protein: CASRFGTGNTEASF.

The chain couples TRBV9 to TRBJ1-1; 7 nucleotides align to TRBD1. The CDR3 consists of 15 residues. With 3 bases clipped from V and 4 bases from J, the junction kept 9 bases outside the gene matches. Germline V lookup: CDR1 SGDLS, CDR2 YYNGEE. CDR3 sequence reads: CASSARQGAGTEAFF. DNA for the CDR3: TGTGCCAGCAGCGCAAGACAGGGAGCGGGCACTGAAGCTTTCTTT.

This clonotype appeared a few times. The chain links TRBV5-1 to TRBJ2-1; TRBD2 aligns across 14 bases. This CDR3 comprises 16 residues. Germline V gene lookup returns CDR1 SGHRS and CDR2 YFSETQ. V dropped 4 bases and J dropped 10; count of bases not matched to a gene: 10. CDR3 nucleotide sequence: TGCGCCAGCAGCACCCAACCGGGACTAGCGGGAGAGGAGCAGTTCTTC. It encodes CASSTQPGLAGEEQFF.

CDR3 nucleotides: TGTGCCAGTTACTACGACAGGGGTGATTCACCCCTCCACTTT. This encodes CASYYDRGDSPLHF. This rearrangement joins TRBV6-1 to TRBJ1-6; 8 positions match TRBD1. The V gene's germline CDR1 is MNHNS and CDR2 SASEGT. The CDR3 loop spans 14 amino acids. V was pared by 9 bases and J by 8 bases, with 9 bases of the junction left unmatched.

The chain carries TRBV28 and TRBJ1-5; D unresolved. The J call is doubtful: the DNA matches TRBJ2-3 better. The V gene's germline CDR1 is MDHEN and CDR2 SYDVKM. This CDR3 is 14 amino acids long. CDR3 amino acids: CASIRRYSNQPQYF. Written as DNA, the CDR3 is TGTGCCAGCATCAGGAGATATAGCAATCAGCCCCAGTATTTT.

Details on this clonotype: With a much larger clone just one base away, this may be a read error. The genes are TRBV28 and TRBJ2-1; no reliable D call. Trimming took off 6 bases at V and 6 bases at J, with 18 bases between the two ends. CDR3 size: 15 residues. Germline V gene sequence: CDR1 MDHEN, CDR2 SYDVKM. In nucleotides, the CDR3 is TGTGCCAGCAGGGCATTCGCGAGAAGAGGCAATGAGCAGTTCTTC. Translating gives CASRAFARRGNEQFF.